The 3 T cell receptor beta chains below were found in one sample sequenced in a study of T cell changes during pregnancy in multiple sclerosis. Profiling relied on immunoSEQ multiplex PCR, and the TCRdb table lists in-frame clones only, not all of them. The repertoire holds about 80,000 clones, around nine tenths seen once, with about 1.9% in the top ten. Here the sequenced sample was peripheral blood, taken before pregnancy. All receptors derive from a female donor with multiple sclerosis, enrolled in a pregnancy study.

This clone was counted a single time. For the CDR3, the DNA is TGTGCCTGGGACCGGGACAGGGTCAATCAGCCCCAGCATTTT. Translating it yields CAWDRDRVNQPQHF. The chain uses TRBV30 and TRBJ1-5; TRBD1 aligns across 9 bases. Trimming at V came to 5 bases and at J to 3 bases, leaving 5 bases not matched to a gene. The CDR3 is made up of 14 amino acids. The germline gives CDR1 GTSNPN, CDR2 SVGIG (reference sequence).

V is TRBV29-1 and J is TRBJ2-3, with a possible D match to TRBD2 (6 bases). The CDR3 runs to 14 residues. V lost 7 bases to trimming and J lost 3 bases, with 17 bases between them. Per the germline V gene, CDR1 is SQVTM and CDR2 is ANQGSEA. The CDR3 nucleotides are TGCAGCGCTGTTATCGGCGGGGTAACAGATACGCAGTATTTT. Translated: CSAVIGGVTDTQYF.

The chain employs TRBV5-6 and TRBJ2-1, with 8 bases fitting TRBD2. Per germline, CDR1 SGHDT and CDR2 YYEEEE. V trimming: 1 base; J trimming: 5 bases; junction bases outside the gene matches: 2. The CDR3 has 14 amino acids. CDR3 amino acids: CASSLSGGDNEQFF. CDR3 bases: TGTGCCAGCAGCTTGTCCGGGGGGGACAATGAGCAGTTCTTC.